This T cell receptor beta chain was retrieved from a study of blood T cell repertoires in COVID-19. Study-level background: The United States, Italy and Spain were the sources of the acute and convalescent COVID-19 samples. In each case, the material was cDNA or gDNA derived from T cells, B-cell-depleted T cells, or PBMCs.

Original data processing: From reference gene primer amplification, estimates of nucleated cell counts were derived. The table came from immunoSEQ multiplex PCR; TCRdb's copy has only in-frame clones and leaves some out. The DNA gave D and trimming, while V, J and clone size come from that table. This table has about 230,000 clones, 85% appearing once. The CDR3 totals 14 residues. Germline V CDR1 and CDR2: GTSNPN, SVGIG (reference sequence). Trimming cost V 3 bases and J 10 bases, with 16 bases left between them. This clone was observed once. The sample taken for sequencing was peripheral blood. The V call is TRBV30, the J call TRBJ1-6, with D possibly being TRBD1 (6 bases). The receptor's source is a man between 35 and 55 years old with acute or convalescent COVID-19. DNA of the CDR3: TGTGCCTGGAGCCTAGGGGGGGAAGAGTCACCCCTCCACTTT. Translation: CAWSLGGEESPLHF.